The rows below give T cell receptor beta chains drawn from one sample of a study of blood T cell repertoires in COVID-19. Using immunoSEQ multiplex PCR, the repertoire was profiled, and TCRdb retains in-frame clones only, with some absent. The sample carries about 97,000 clones, about 91% recorded once. Sample: peripheral blood. The receptors shown here come from a man aged 18-30 years with acute or convalescent COVID-19. Both conserved end residues are part of each CDR3. The order of the fields is J gene, D gene, V gene, clone size, CDR3 protein, CDR3 DNA. The D gene is left open where the match is weak. Clone sizes are given selectively: once, few, many, or a class where the clone is expanded.

TRBJ1-2,.,TRBV6-5,.,CASSYSGGSGYGYTF,TGTGCCAGCAGTTACTCGGGGGGATCGGGCTATGGCTACACCTTC
TRBJ2-7,.,TRBV18,.,CASSLTAYEQYF,TGTGCCAGCTCACTGACAGCTTACGAGCAGTACTTC
TRBJ2-3,.,TRBV5-1,.,CASSLTSSRTDTQYF,TGCGCCAGCAGCCTAACTAGCTCGAGGACAGATACGCAGTATTTT
TRBJ2-2,.,TRBV9,.,CASSVGLPASSSGELFF,TGTGCCAGCAGCGTAGGACTACCCGCTAGTAGTTCCGGGGAGCTGTTTTTT
TRBJ2-7,.,TRBV19,.,CATRDTGSYEQYF,TGTGCCACCCGGGACACCGGCTCCTACGAGCAGTACTTC
TRBJ2-5,.,TRBV30,.,CAWTRGDSMNRETQYF,TGTGCCTGGACTCGAGGGGACTCGATGAATAGAGAGACCCAGTACTTC
TRBJ2-3,TRBD1,TRBV19,.,CATRQGHTQYF,TGTGCCACAAGACAGGGACATACGCAGTATTTT
TRBJ2-7,.,TRBV19,.,CASSIEVANYEQYF,TGTGCCAGTAGTATAGAGGTGGCAAACTACGAGCAGTACTTC
TRBJ2-7,.,TRBV19,.,CASSIELSYEQYF,TGTGCCAGTAGTATAGAACTCTCCTACGAGCAGTACTTC
TRBJ1-1,TRBD1,TRBV5-1,.,CASGGQGGTEAFF,TGCGCCAGCGGAGGACAGGGCGGGACTGAAGCTTTCTTT
TRBJ2-1,TRBD2,TRBV3-1/TRBV3-2,.,CASSQDLEDGLAGGRSYNEQFF,TGTGCCAGCAGCCAAGATCTGGAAGATGGACTAGCGGGGGGGCGCTCCTACAATGAGCAGTTCTTC
TRBJ2-3,TRBD2,TRBV9,.,CASSVEASGGDTDTQYF,TGTGCCAGCAGCGTAGAGGCTAGCGGGGGGGACACAGATACGCAGTATTTT
TRBJ1-3,.,TRBV9,.,CASSVGSGGYANTIYF,TGTGCCAGCAGCGTAGGTTCGGGGGGGTACGCAAACACCATATATTTT
TRBJ1-4,TRBD1,TRBV6-5,.,CASRSRQGAREKLFF,TGTGCCAGCAGGTCGAGACAGGGGGCGCGTGAAAAACTGTTTTTT
TRBJ1-6,.,TRBV5-1,.,CASRLGITGYYNSPLHF,TGCGCCAGCAGACTTGGTATAACAGGGTATTATAATTCACCCCTCCACTTT
TRBJ2-1,TRBD1,TRBV5-1,.,CASSWTGVDEQFF,TGCGCCAGCAGCTGGACAGGGGTGGATGAGCAGTTCTTC
TRBJ2-5,TRBD1,TRBV6-2/TRBV6-3,.,CASSYGQGSWETQYF,TGTGCCAGCAGTTACGGACAGGGGAGTTGGGAGACCCAGTACTTC
TRBJ1-1,TRBD1,TRBV29-1,few,CSGMRQGKAFF,TGCAGCGGGATGCGACAGGGGAAAGCTTTCTTT
TRBJ2-1,TRBD1,TRBV9,once,CASTPGQGAPYNEQFF,TGTGCCAGCACCCCGGGACAGGGGGCCCCCTACAATGAGCAGTTCTTC
TRBJ2-7,TRBD2,TRBV19,once,CASSSKAASGFSSYEQYF,TGTGCCAGTAGTTCCAAGGCGGCTAGCGGGTTTAGCTCCTACGAGCAGTACTTC
TRBJ1-1,.,TRBV6-5,.,CASSYHGGQGGAFF,TGTGCCAGCAGTTACCACGGGGGGCAGGGTGGAGCTTTCTTT
TRBJ1-5,TRBD1,TRBV15,.,CATSRLKGQGSNQPQHF,TGTGCCACCAGCAGACTGAAGGGACAGGGTAGCAATCAGCCCCAGCATTTT
TRBJ1-1,.,TRBV13,few,CASSLDGQLNTEAFF,TGTGCCAGCAGCTTAGATGGACAGCTGAACACTGAAGCTTTCTTT
TRBJ2-7,TRBD1,TRBV5-1,.,CASGRQGSSYEQYF,TGCGCCAGTGGGAGACAGGGGAGCTCCTACGAGCAGTACTTC
TRBJ1-6,.,TRBV5-6,once,CASSSASSYNSPLHF,TGTGCCAGCAGCTCCGCCAGCTCCTATAATTCACCCCTCCACTTT
TRBJ2-7,TRBD1,TRBV27,.,CASSLGDRGDEQYF,TGTGCCAGCAGTTTAGGAGACAGGGGGGACGAGCAGTACTTC
TRBJ1-4,.,TRBV7-9,.,CASTLGTSNEKLFF,TGTGCCAGCACTCTCGGGACATCTAATGAAAAACTGTTTTTT
TRBJ1-1,TRBD1,TRBV27,.,CASRETGVRTEAFF,TGTGCCAGCAGGGAGACAGGGGTGAGGACTGAAGCTTTCTTT
TRBJ1-1,.,TRBV6-5,.,CASSRRGGTEAFF,TGTGCCAGCAGTCGAAGGGGGGGGACTGAAGCTTTCTTT
TRBJ1-6,.,TRBV9,many,CASSRPGWSHPPLHF,TGTGCCAGCAGTCGTCCAGGGTGGTCCCATCCACCCCTCCACTTT
TRBJ1-6,.,TRBV27,.,CASSLSGLDNSPLHF,TGTGCCAGCAGTTTGTCAGGGCTGGATAATTCACCCCTCCACTTT
TRBJ2-6,TRBD1,TRBV5-1,once,CASSGGQGSLGANVLTF,TGCGCCAGCAGCGGGGGACAGGGGAGCCTTGGGGCCAACGTCCTGACTTTC
TRBJ1-1,.,TRBV27,.,CASSYLGGKPMNTEAFF,TGTGCCTCCTCCTACCTCGGGGGTAAACCCATGAACACTGAAGCTTTCTTT
TRBJ2-3,TRBD1,TRBV11-2,.,CASSSRDRIVTDTQYF,TGTGCCAGCAGCTCCCGGGACAGGATAGTGACAGATACGCAGTATTTT
TRBJ1-2,.,TRBV6-5,once,CASRTGFYGYTF,TGTGCCAGCAGAACAGGGTTCTATGGCTACACCTTC
TRBJ2-5,TRBD2,TRBV24-1,.,CATSDSASGVRTQYF,TGTGCCACCAGTGATTCGGCTAGCGGGGTACGGACCCAGTACTTC
TRBJ2-7,.,TRBV6-5,.,CASSLPQKYPYEQYF,TGTGCCAGCAGCTTGCCCCAGAAGTACCCCTACGAGCAGTACTTC
TRBJ2-5,TRBD2,TRBV2,.,CASSEVGLAAKSGETQYF,TGTGCCAGCAGTGAAGTTGGGCTAGCGGCCAAGAGCGGGGAGACCCAGTACTTC
TRBJ1-5,TRBD1,TRBV7-9,.,CASSWDSRQPQHF,TGTGCCAGCAGCTGGGACAGTCGGCAGCCCCAGCATTTT
TRBJ1-2,.,TRBV29-1,once,CSVEVGLHRQRHNYGYTF,TGCAGCGTTGAAGTGGGATTACATCGACAGAGGCATAACTATGGCTACACCTTC
TRBJ1-4,.,TRBV4-2,.,CASSQEVGVLVGEKLFF,TGTGCCAGCAGCCAAGAGGTTGGTGTTTTAGTGGGCGAAAAACTGTTTTTT
TRBJ2-2,TRBD2,TRBV7-6,.,CASSLAPSGGANTGELFF,TGTGCCAGCAGCTTAGCGCCTAGCGGGGGGGCGAACACCGGGGAGCTGTTTTTT
TRBJ1-1,TRBD1,TRBV10-3,.,CAISERQGFEAFF,TGTGCCATCAGTGAGAGACAGGGGTTTGAAGCTTTCTTT
TRBJ1-2,.,TRBV27,.,CASSGGVDYGYTF,TGTGCCAGCAGTGGAGGGGTGGACTATGGCTACACCTTC
TRBJ1-6,TRBD1,TRBV19,.,CASSTIWGPGQVDSPLHF,TGTGCCAGTAGTACAATATGGGGGCCGGGACAGGTTGATTCACCCCTCCACTTT
TRBJ2-3,TRBD2,TRBV27,.,CAIFPAGGASTDTQYF,TGTGCCATTTTTCCAGCGGGGGGTGCTAGCACAGATACGCAGTATTTT
TRBJ1-1,.,TRBV6-5,.,CASSRTGTEAFF,TGTGCCAGCAGTCGTACGGGCACTGAAGCTTTCTTT
TRBJ1-2,.,TRBV11-2,.,CASSSLRDVLTNGYTF,TGTGCCAGCAGCTCCCTGCGGGACGTCCTAACTAATGGCTACACCTTC
TRBJ1-1,TRBD1,TRBV19,.,CASSMLPSTGGGYTEAFF,TGTGCCAGTAGTATGCTACCGTCGACAGGGGGCGGTTACACTGAAGCTTTCTTT